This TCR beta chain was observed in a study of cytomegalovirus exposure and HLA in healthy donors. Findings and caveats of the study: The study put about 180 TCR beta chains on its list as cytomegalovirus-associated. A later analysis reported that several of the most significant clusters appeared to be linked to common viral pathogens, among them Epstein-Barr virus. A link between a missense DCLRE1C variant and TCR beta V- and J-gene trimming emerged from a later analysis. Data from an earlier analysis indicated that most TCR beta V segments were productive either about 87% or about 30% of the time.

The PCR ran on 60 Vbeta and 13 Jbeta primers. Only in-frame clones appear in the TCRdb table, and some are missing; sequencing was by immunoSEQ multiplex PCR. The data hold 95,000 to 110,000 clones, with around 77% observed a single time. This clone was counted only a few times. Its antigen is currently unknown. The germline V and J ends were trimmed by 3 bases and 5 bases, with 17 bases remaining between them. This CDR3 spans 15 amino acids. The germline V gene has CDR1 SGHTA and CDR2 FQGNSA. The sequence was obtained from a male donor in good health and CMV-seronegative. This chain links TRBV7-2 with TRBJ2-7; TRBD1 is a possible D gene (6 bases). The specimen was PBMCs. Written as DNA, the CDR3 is TGTGCCAGCAGCTTGGGGGACACCGTGTCAGACGAGCAGTACTTC. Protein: CASSLGDTVSDEQYF.